This entry lists 8 T cell receptor beta chains sequenced from one sample in a study of cytomegalovirus exposure and HLA in healthy donors. With 60 Vbeta and 13 Jbeta primers, the PCR was carried out. Assay used: immunoSEQ multiplex PCR; TCRdb lists only in-frame clones, some missing. With about 130,000 clones in the sample, the ten largest clones hold roughly 1.7%. Input material: PBMCs. These receptors originate from a woman aged 40 to 49 in good health and CMV-seropositive.

The rearrangement links TRBV4-1 to TRBJ2-3; TRBD2 matches at 10 bases. This CDR3 has 18 amino acids. Per germline, CDR1 MGHRA and CDR2 YSYEKL. V was clipped by 4 bases and J by 4 bases; unmatched bases: 14. CDR3 nucleotides: TGCGCCAGCAGCCCACGGACTAGCGGACCAATGGGGGCAGATACGCAGTATTTT. Residues: CASSPRTSGPMGADTQYF.

The chain combines TRBV6-5 with TRBJ2-3, with TRBD2 identical over 7 bases. This CDR3 spans 15 amino acids. With 4 bases clipped from V and 5 bases from J, the junction kept 9 bases outside the gene matches. From germline, CDR1 is MNHEY and CDR2 SVGAGI. CDR3 nucleotides: TGTGCCAGCAGTTTTAGTCTAGCGGCCCGAGATACGCAGTATTTT. The encoded protein is CASSFSLAARDTQYF.

The rearrangement joins TRBV27 to TRBJ1-1; TRBD1 aligns across 7 bases. The germline CDR1 and CDR2 sequences are MNHEY and SMNVEV (reference sequence). J gave up 5 bases and V 2 bases, and 5 bases lay outside the gene matches. This CDR3 contains 14 residues. The CDR3, as DNA: TGTGCCAGCAGTTTAGTAGGGGGCAAAACTGAAGCTTTCTTT. Protein: CASSLVGGKTEAFF.

V usage is TRBV7-6 and J usage is TRBJ2-1; 9 bases are a match to TRBD1. The CDR3 runs to 14 residues. V shed 9 bases, J shed 0 bases, and the junction held 3 bases outside the gene matches. The germline V gene has CDR1 SGHVS and CDR2 FNYEAQ. DNA of the CDR3: TGTGCCAGTACAGGGGGCAGCTCCTACAATGAGCAGTTCTTC. Protein: CASTGGSSYNEQFF.

The CDR3 spells CASSFKTSGRGDEQFF. The CDR3 nucleotides read TGTGCCAGCAGCTTTAAAACTAGCGGGAGGGGCGATGAGCAGTTCTTC. The genes are TRBV11-2 and TRBJ2-1, with 13 nucleotides matching TRBD2. Germline V gives CDR1 SGHAT, CDR2 FQNNGV. There are 16 residues in the CDR3. V trimming: 3 bases; J trimming: 8 bases; junction bases outside the gene matches: 7.

V usage is TRBV7-8 and J usage is TRBJ2-3; the D is unclear. This CDR3 is built from 12 residues. The germline V gene has CDR1 SGHVS and CDR2 FQNEAQ. With 6 bases removed from V and 3 bases from J, the gap between germline ends came to 7 bases. The CDR3 sequence: CASSPVTDTQYF. The CDR3 DNA reads TGTGCCAGCAGTCCCGTGACAGATACGCAGTATTTT.

V gene TRBV30 combines with J gene TRBJ2-7; 7 nucleotides line up with TRBD1. CDR1 is GTSNPN and CDR2 is SVGIG in the germline V gene (reference sequence). Trimming cost V 2 bases and J 6 bases; bases outside gene matches: 1. CDR3 length equals 11 residues. The CDR3 sequence is CAWSSGGEQYF. CDR3 in DNA: TGTGCCTGGAGTTCAGGGGGCGAGCAGTACTTC.

The chain has TRBV19 and TRBJ1-2; 8 nucleotides align to TRBD1. The length of the CDR3 is 13 residues. The V gene's germline CDR1 is LNHDA and CDR2 SQIVND (reference sequence). Unmatched junction bases numbered 6, after V lost 5 bases and J lost 7 bases. CDR3 sequence reads: CASSLQGEVGYTF. The CDR3 DNA sequence: TGTGCCAGTAGTTTACAGGGGGAGGTTGGCTACACCTTC. The whole variable domain, remainder taken from reference TRBV19 and TRBJ1-2, is DGGITQSPKYLFRKEGQNVTLSCEQNLNHDAMYWYRQDPGQGLRLIYYSQIVNDFQKGDIAEGYSVSREKKESFPLTVTSAQKNPTAFYLCASSLQGEVGYTFGSGTRLTVV.